What follows are 7 T cell receptor beta chains derived from one specimen sequenced in a study of blood T cell repertoires in COVID-19. Assay used: immunoSEQ multiplex PCR; TCRdb lists only in-frame clones, some missing. Of 350,000 to 400,000 clones in the sample, approximately 92% were seen once. Specimen: PBMCs or T cells enriched from blood (not recorded which). The receptors originated from a man younger than 35 who had recovered from COVID-19.

The genes are TRBV6-4 and TRBJ1-2, with a weak D call TRBD1 (6 bases). The CDR3 runs 15 residues. Per germline, CDR1 MRHNA and CDR2 SNTAGT. Trimming took 6 bases from V and 0 from J, leaving 14 bases between them. The CDR3 spells CASSPQGLSNYGYTF. The CDR3 DNA sequence: TGTGCCAGCAGCCCACAGGGCCTATCTAACTATGGCTACACCTTC.

The J gene is TRBJ2-3, the V gene TRBV12-5; TRBD1 agrees at 9 bases. Germline CDR1 reads LGHNT; CDR2 reads FRNRAP. This CDR3 region has 15 residues. Losses at the gene ends were 1 base for V and 2 bases for J; bases not matched to a gene: 1. DNA of the CDR3: TGTGCTAGTGGTTTGGGACAGGGGGTCACAGATACGCAGTATTTT. Translated, it gives CASGLGQGVTDTQYF.

The gene calls are TRBV2 and TRBJ2-2; TRBD1 aligns across 8 bases. Germline-derived CDR1 and CDR2 are SNHLY and FYNNEI. The junction had 17 bases not matched to a gene; V was cut back by 8 bases and J by 6 bases. The CDR3 consists of 17 residues. This chain's CDR3 is CASFPQWAGGGAGELFF. The CDR3 region has the DNA TGTGCCAGCTTTCCCCAATGGGCAGGGGGCGGGGCCGGGGAGCTGTTTTTT.

This chain's CDR3 is CASSPRTSSREQFF. CDR3 nucleotide sequence: TGCGCCAGCAGCCCACGGACTAGCAGTCGTGAGCAGTTCTTC. V usage is TRBV4-1 and J usage is TRBJ2-1; TRBD2 matches 8 bases. Germline trimming cut 4 bases from V and 9 bases from J; bases unmatched to any gene: 8. Germline CDR1 MGHRA, CDR2 YSYEKL. This CDR3 comprises 14 residues.

The V and J genes are TRBV4-2 and TRBJ2-5; D is uncertain. From germline, CDR1 is LGHNA and CDR2 YNFKEQ. V gave up 0 bases and J gave up 5 bases, with 4 bases separating them. This CDR3 has 12 amino acids. This chain's CDR3 is CASSQDLETQYF. CDR3 bases: TGTGCCAGCAGCCAAGACTTGGAGACCCAGTACTTC.

V usage is TRBV27 and J usage is TRBJ2-7, with TRBD2 matching over 7 bases. Trimming took 5 bases from V and 4 from J; bases not matched to a gene: 14. Per the germline V gene, CDR1 is MNHEY and CDR2 is SMNVEV (reference sequence). The CDR3 totals 16 residues. CDR3 in DNA: TGTGCCAGCAGTCCTTTCGGACTAGGAGCCTTATACGAGCAGTACTTC. Amino acids: CASSPFGLGALYEQYF.

CDR3 in amino acids: CASSSVGSGANVLTF. The CDR3 DNA sequence: TGTGCCAGCAGTAGTGTCGGGTCCGGGGCCAACGTCCTGACTTTC. The V gene is TRBV28, the J gene TRBJ2-6; no firm D call. Germline CDR1 is MDHEN and CDR2 is SYDVKM. V lost 5 bases to trimming and J lost 4 bases, with 12 bases between them. The CDR3 is 15 amino acids.